Below are 25 T cell receptor beta chains sequenced from a single sample in a study of T cells in Graves' hyperthyroidism and ophthalmopathy. What was amplified from RNA transcripts were TCR beta CDR3 regions. The HTBI primer set was used in a first-round RT-PCR of the TCR CDR3. TCRdb re-called the multiplex PCR reads through MiXCR, storing one row per CDR3 protein. The sample includes about 410,000 distinct CDR3 sequences, about 15% of them seen just once. The specimen sequenced was blood. These receptors all stem from a woman in her twenties or thirties with Graves' ophthalmopathy.

This clonotype was detected ten times or more. The genes are TRBV20-1 and TRBJ2-7, with 8 bases identical to TRBD1. CDR1 DFQATT and CDR2 SNEGSKA come from the germline V gene (reference sequence). The CDR3 contains 15 residues. The J segment lost 0 bases and the V segment lost 2 bases, leaving 6 bases of the junction unmatched. CDR3 nucleotides: TGCAGTGCTAGATGGGGGGACAGGCCCTCCTACGAGCAGTACTTC. This encodes CSARWGDRPSYEQYF.

This clonotype was seen ten or more times. This chain links TRBV12-3 or TRBV12-4 with TRBJ2-1, with a possible D match to TRBD2 (6 bases). The CDR3 runs 11 residues. Trimming left V 8 bases short and J 10 bases short, with 12 bases between. The CDR3 DNA follows: TGTGCCAGCGGCAAGGGAGGCGAGCAGTTCTTC. It translates to CASGKGGEQFF.

On this clonotype: Sequence at one end of the junction differs from germline and may be a read error. CDR3 in amino acids: CASSPRARGSNQLQHF. The CDR3 DNA reads TGTGCCAGCAGTCCCAGGGCCAGGGGAAGCAATCAGCTCCAGCATTTT. The chain joins TRBV12-3 or TRBV12-4 to TRBJ1-5; the D gene is possibly TRBD1 (6 bases). The CDR3 covers 16 residues.

This clonotype was observed many times. The chain links TRBV5-5 to TRBJ2-5, with D uncertain. Germline CDR1 is SGHKS and CDR2 is YYEKEE (reference sequence). The CDR3 contains 14 residues. The V end was cut by 0 bases, the J end by 0 bases, with 6 bases between. The chain's CDR3 is CASSLGLDQETQYF. CDR3 nucleotides: TGTGCCAGCAGCTTGGGACTCGACCAAGAGACCCAGTACTTC.

This clonotype showed up just a few times. The gene calls are TRBV4-2 and TRBJ1-2, with D possibly matching TRBD1 (5 bases). This CDR3 region has 14 residues. Trimming cost V 1 base and J 2 bases, with 8 bases left between them. From germline, CDR1 is LGHNA and CDR2 YNFKEQ. CDR3 sequence (DNA): TGTGCCAGCAGCCAAGCTAGGGGCAACTATGGCTACACCTTC. Translated: CASSQARGNYGYTF.

This clonotype was seen ten or more times. This chain joins TRBV15 and TRBJ2-5, with a weak D call TRBD1 (7 bases). Germline V CDR1 and CDR2: LNHNV, YYDKDF (reference sequence). The V end lost 5 bases, the J end lost 3 bases, and 25 bases lay between the germline ends. The CDR3 has 18 residues. The CDR3: CATSLRQGAIGGKETQYF. CDR3 DNA sequence: TGTGCCACCAGCCTCCGACAGGGCGCAATCGGGGGTAAAGAGACCCAGTACTTC.

On this clonotype itself: Since no conserved phenylalanine or tryptophan closes the CDR3, a read error is the likely cause. V usage is TRBV4-2 and J usage is TRBJ1-5; D may be TRBD1 (5 bases). V was trimmed by 2 bases and J by 4 bases, leaving 18 bases between them. The CDR3 covers 17 residues. The germline V gene encodes CDR1 LGHNA and CDR2 YNFKEQ. The CDR3 region is CASSQHPRDGKNQPQHS. The CDR3 DNA reads TGTGCCAGCAGCCAACACCCAAGGGACGGAAAAAATCAGCCCCAGCATTCT.

The chain is built from TRBV10-2 and TRBJ1-6; tentatively, D is TRBD1 (5 bases). CDR3 length: 13 amino acids. Germline CDR1 and CDR2: WSHSY and SAAADI. Trimming removed 2 bases at V and 9 bases at J, with 8 bases between. This CDR3 reads CASSEDSISPLHF. The CDR3 DNA reads as TGCGCCAGCAGTGAGGACAGCATTTCACCCCTCCACTTT.

This chain links TRBV5-6 with TRBJ2-5, with 7 bases fitting TRBD2. V trimming: 4 bases; J trimming: 5 bases; junction bases outside the gene matches: 8. Germline CDR1 reads SGHDT; CDR2 reads YYEEEE. This CDR3 has 14 amino acids. The CDR3 DNA reads as TGTGCCAGCAGCGGCGGACTAGTCGGGGAGACCCAGTACTTC. Translating it yields CASSGGLVGETQYF.

The V gene is TRBV28, the J gene TRBJ1-2, with TRBD1 matching 10 bases. The V gene's germline CDR1 is MDHEN and CDR2 SYDVKM. The V gene end was trimmed by 3 bases and the J gene end by 0 bases; junction bases not matched to a gene: 1. This CDR3 contains 15 residues. The DNA of the CDR3 is TGTGCCAGCAGTTTCGACAGGGGGCCTAACTATGGCTACACCTTC. Translated: CASSFDRGPNYGYTF.

DNA of the CDR3: TGTGCCAGCAGCGCAGGCGGTGGGGGTCTCTTTACTGAAAAACTGTTTTTT. Protein product: CASSAGGGGLFTEKLFF. The genes are TRBV13 and TRBJ1-4, with TRBD1 as a possible D gene (5 bases). CDR3 length: 17 residues. Germline-derived CDR1 and CDR2 are PRHDT and FYEKMQ (reference sequence). The V end lost 5 bases, the J end lost 7 bases, and 23 bases lay between the germline ends.

V and J are TRBV20-1 and TRBJ1-4; TRBD1 matches at 9 bases. The CDR3 has 19 residues. In germline, CDR1 is DFQATT, CDR2 SNEGSKA (reference sequence). V lost 1 base to trimming and J lost 4 bases; unmatched junction nucleotides: 16. This CDR3 is CSARGPPRGQGFNNEKLFF. CDR3 bases: TGCAGTGCTAGAGGCCCCCCCCGGGGACAGGGTTTTAATAATGAAAAACTGTTTTTT.

This clonotype has a count of ten or more. J is TRBJ2-7 and V is TRBV5-8, with TRBD2 identical over 8 bases. The CDR3 sequence is 14 residues long. Per germline, CDR1 SGHTS and CDR2 YDEGEE. With 0 bases clipped from V and 7 bases from J, the junction kept 6 bases outside the gene matches. In DNA form, the CDR3 reads TGTGCCAGCAGCTTGGTCAGCGGGGGAAGTGAGCAGTACTTC. This codes for CASSLVSGGSEQYF.

About this clonotype: One end of the junction is discordant with germline, which a read error may explain. This chain connects TRBV7-9 to TRBJ1-1; a weak D match, TRBD1 (5 bases). Germline V CDR1 and CDR2: SEHNR, FQNEAQ (reference sequence). This CDR3 comprises 17 residues. The CDR3 coding sequence is TGTGCCAGCAGTTTAGACCGGGACGCCAGGAGGGACACTGAAGCTTTCTTT. Residues: CASSLDRDARRDTEAFF.

This clonotype came up many times. The chain is built from TRBV7-6 and TRBJ2-5, with 12 bases lining up with TRBD2. Trimming at V came to 2 bases and at J to 5 bases, leaving 9 bases not matched to a gene. The CDR3 is 17 amino acids. Germline V CDR1 and CDR2: SGHVS, FNYEAQ. The CDR3 protein is CASSLPPSGGGLETQYF. CDR3 sequence (DNA): TGTGCCAGCAGCTTACCTCCTAGCGGGGGGGGGCTGGAGACCCAGTACTTC.

Note on this clonotype: One base away lies a much larger clone, so this may be a sequencing read error. The chain uses TRBV6-2 or TRBV6-3 and TRBJ2-1, with 9 positions matching TRBD2. The germline V gene encodes CDR1 MNHEY and CDR2 SVGEGT. The CDR3 runs 15 residues. CDR3 sequence: CASSYSTLAGNGQFF. The CDR3 DNA is TGTGCCAGCAGTTACTCGACACTAGCGGGCAATGGGCAGTTCTTC.

This clonotype has more than one count but fewer than ten. The chain combines TRBV14 with TRBJ2-7; D assignment may be TRBD1 or TRBD2 (5 bases each). The CDR3 sequence is 15 residues long. V lost 4 bases, J lost 0 bases, and 13 bases lay in between. The V gene's germline CDR1 is SGHDN and CDR2 FVKESK. As DNA, the CDR3 is TGTGCCAGCAGCCGCCTGGGGACCTCCTCCTACGAGCAGTACTTC. Its protein is CASSRLGTSSYEQYF.

This clonotype was recorded at least ten times. The CDR3 DNA is TGTGCCAGCAGGATAGAGGGTCAGCAGTTCTTC. The encoded protein is CASRIEGQQFF. The chain combines TRBV2 with TRBJ2-1, with D maybe TRBD2 (5 bases). This CDR3 is built from 11 residues. V lost 6 bases and J lost 11, with 11 bases in between. Germline V lookup: CDR1 SNHLY, CDR2 FYNNEI.

This clonotype was observed many times. The chain employs TRBV20-1 and TRBJ1-1, with TRBD1 matching over 7 bases. V was pared by 0 bases and J by 7 bases, with 8 bases of the junction left unmatched. The CDR3 is 14 amino acids. The germline gives CDR1 DFQATT, CDR2 SNEGSKA (reference sequence). CDR3 protein: CSARDSQGVGEAFF. The CDR3 nucleotides are TGCAGTGCTAGAGATTCCCAGGGGGTCGGTGAAGCTTTCTTT.

This chain links TRBV4-2 with TRBJ2-7; 8 bases align to TRBD1. This CDR3 is 18 amino acids long. Germline V gene data show CDR1 as LGHNA and CDR2 as YNFKEQ. Trimming took 0 bases from V and 2 from J; bases not matched to a gene: 12. CDR3: CASSQDKGTGGLAYEQYF. Written as DNA, the CDR3 is TGTGCCAGCAGCCAAGATAAGGGGACAGGTGGGTTAGCCTACGAGCAGTACTTC.

This clonotype turned up a few times. The chain uses TRBV6-2 or TRBV6-3 and TRBJ2-1; D is undetermined. The CDR3 loop spans 13 amino acids. Per the germline V gene, CDR1 is MNHEY and CDR2 is SVGEGT. The V and J ends lost 5 bases and 15 bases respectively, with 20 bases between them. DNA of the CDR3: TGTGCCAGCAGTGCCCAAAGTTTGTTATATCTGTTCTTC. It is translated as CASSAQSLLYLFF.

Notes on this clonotype: This sequence may be a read error, since a much larger clone differs from it by one base. The chain links TRBV2 to TRBJ1-1; no definite D call. Trimming cost V 8 bases and J 3 bases, with 10 bases left between them. The germline gives CDR1 SNHLY, CDR2 FYNNEI. The length of the CDR3 is 12 residues. CDR3 DNA sequence: TGTGCCAGCCAGATGGGTCACACTGAAGCTTTCTTT. Translation: CASQMGHTEAFF.

The CDR3 region is CASSVGLNTQYF. DNA for the CDR3: TGTGCCAGCAGCGTCGGACTCAATACGCAGTATTTT. This chain uses TRBV9 with TRBJ2-3, with D possibly being TRBD2 (5 bases). Germline assignment: CDR1 SGDLS and CDR2 YYNGEE. The CDR3 spans 12 residues. With 2 bases removed from V and 7 bases from J, the gap between germline ends came to 8 bases.

This clonotype has at least ten counts. This sequence joins TRBV6-1 and TRBJ2-5; TRBD2 agrees at 9 bases. There are 15 residues in the CDR3. V lost 8 bases and J lost 4; bases outside the gene matches: 11. CDR1 is MNHNS and CDR2 is SASEGT in the germline V gene. The CDR3 nucleotides read TGTGCCAGCCGCGATTCTAGCGGGGTTCGAGAGACCCAGTACTTC. Its translation is CASRDSSGVRETQYF.

This clonotype was recorded a few times. The V and J genes are TRBV28 and TRBJ1-4; maybe TRBD1 (6 bases). The CDR3 is 14 residues long. V lost 8 bases and J 2 bases, leaving 12 bases between the germline ends. CDR1 and CDR2 (germline): MDHEN, SYDVKM. The CDR3 DNA reads TGTGCCAGCTGGAGGGGGAGGACTAATGAAAAACTGTTTTTT. Protein sequence: CASWRGRTNEKLFF. Using reference TRBV28 and TRBJ1-4 for the parts outside the CDR3, the full variable domain is DVKVTQSSRYLVKRTGEKVFLECVQDMDHENMFWYRQDPGLGLRLIYFSYDVKMKEKGDIPEGYSVSREKKERFSLILESASTNQTSMYLCASWRGRTNEKLFFGSGTQLSVL.